The 15 T cell receptor beta chains below all came from one sample that was sequenced in a study of blood T cell repertoires in COVID-19. This table comes from immunoSEQ multiplex PCR, and its TCRdb copy is limited to in-frame clones, with some not included. The sample holds more than 50,000 clones, just under 80% seen once. Sample: peripheral blood. The receptors were sampled from a human donor in a cohort sampled during active COVID-19.

The genes are TRBV1 and TRBJ1-5. TRBV1 counts as a pseudogene. The CDR3 has 17 residues. This CDR3 is CTSSQEGGKARNQPQHF. For the CDR3, the DNA is TGCACCAGCAGCCAAGAGGGAGGTAAGGCACGCAATCAGCCCCAGCATTTT.

The V and J genes are TRBV6-5 and TRBJ1-1; D remains ambiguous. CDR1 and CDR2 (germline): MNHEY, SVGAGI. Trimming left V 2 bases short and J 1 base short, with 5 bases between. This CDR3 is 13 amino acids long. CDR3 in amino acids: CASSYGQNTEAFF. CDR3 sequence (DNA): TGTGCCAGCAGTTACGGCCAGAACACTGAAGCTTTCTTT.

This clone was seen only once. J is TRBJ2-1 and V is TRBV5-4; TRBD2 agrees at 7 bases. The CDR3 covers 15 residues. The ends lost 4 bases at V and 8 bases at J; junction bases unmatched: 12. Germline CDR1 and CDR2: SGHNT and YYREEE (reference sequence). DNA for the CDR3: TGTGCCAGCAGCCCGGGACGGGGGGTTTGGGATGAGCAGTTCTTC. As protein: CASSPGRGVWDEQFF.

The chain recombines TRBV19 with TRBJ2-2, with TRBD2 matching over 9 bases. The CDR3 runs to 16 residues. The germline gives CDR1 LNHDA, CDR2 SQIVND (reference sequence). The junction had 8 bases not matched to a gene; V was cut back by 5 bases and J by 4 bases. The CDR3 is CASSPRLADSTGELFF. In DNA form, the CDR3 reads TGTGCCAGTAGTCCTCGACTAGCGGATTCCACCGGGGAGCTGTTTTTT.

The rearrangement joins TRBV30 to TRBJ2-7, with D possibly matching TRBD2 (6 bases). In germline, CDR1 is GTSNPN, CDR2 SVGIG (reference sequence). The CDR3 runs 11 residues. Trimming removed 2 bases at V and 7 bases at J, with 9 bases between. CDR3 amino acids: CAWSLAGEQYF. In nucleotides, the CDR3 is TGTGCCTGGAGTTTGGCGGGGGAGCAGTACTTC.

CDR3 coding DNA: TGTGCCAGCAGTTCTTATGTTTCGACTGAAGCTTTCTTT. Translation: CASSSYVSTEAFF. The chain links TRBV28 to TRBJ1-1; no reliable D call. The CDR3 is made up of 13 amino acids. Trimming stripped 4 bases from V and 5 bases from J, with 11 bases between. The V gene's germline CDR1 is MDHEN and CDR2 SYDVKM.

The chain uses TRBV28 and TRBJ2-7; possibly TRBD1 for D (5 bases). Germline V gene data show CDR1 as MDHEN and CDR2 as SYDVKM. There are 14 residues in the CDR3. Trimming left V 2 bases short and J 4 bases short, with 12 bases between. The CDR3 DNA sequence: TGTGCCAGCAGTTTAAGACAGCATTGGTACGAGCAGTACTTC. It yields the protein CASSLRQHWYEQYF. The variable domain in full, with the rest retrieved from reference TRBV28 and TRBJ2-7, is DVKVTQSSRYLVKRTGEKVFLECVQDMDHENMFWYRQDPGLGLRLIYFSYDVKMKEKGDIPEGYSVSREKKERFSLILESASTNQTSMYLCASSLRQHWYEQYFGPGTRLTVT.

The chain combines TRBV24-1 with TRBJ1-5; 10 bases map to TRBD1. Germline V gene lookup returns CDR1 KGHDR and CDR2 SFDVKD. This CDR3 is 14 amino acids long. With V trimmed by 3 bases and J by 6 bases, 1 base remained unmatched. The CDR3 region has the DNA TGTGCCACCAGTGATGGACAGGGGGGTCAGCCCCAGCATTTT. It translates to CATSDGQGGQPQHF.

This clone was detected only a few times. The chain links TRBV29-1 to TRBJ1-3; 7 nucleotides match TRBD1. Germline CDR1 is SQVTM and CDR2 is ANQGSEA. V was clipped by 6 bases and J by 8 bases; unmatched bases: 13. CDR3 length equals 14 residues. CDR3 in DNA: TGCAGCGTAACCCAGGGGGTAGGGATGGACACCATATATTTT. Protein sequence: CSVTQGVGMDTIYF.

This clone showed up just once. V is TRBV24-1 and J is TRBJ2-7; no definite D call. This CDR3 contains 13 residues. The germline V gene encodes CDR1 KGHDR and CDR2 SFDVKD. Trimming removed 3 bases at V and 6 bases at J, with 11 bases between. CDR3 sequence (DNA): TGTGCCACCAGTGATGAGGTAACCGGCGAGCAGTACTTC. Its translation is CATSDEVTGEQYF.

This rearrangement joins TRBV19 to TRBJ2-7; 8 nucleotides agree with TRBD1. V was pared by 1 base and J by 5 bases, with 4 bases of the junction left unmatched. The CDR3 extends over 14 amino acids. The germline gives CDR1 LNHDA, CDR2 SQIVND (reference sequence). DNA of the CDR3: TGTGCCAGTAGTATAGGGACAGGGCTACACGAGCAGTACTTC. As protein: CASSIGTGLHEQYF. Filled out from reference TRBV19 and TRBJ2-7, the complete variable domain reads DGGITQSPKYLFRKEGQNVTLSCEQNLNHDAMYWYRQDPGQGLRLIYYSQIVNDFQKGDIAEGYSVSREKKESFPLTVTSAQKNPTAFYLCASSIGTGLHEQYFGPGTRLTVT.

The chain carries TRBV3-1 (or the pseudogene TRBV3-2) and TRBJ1-4; D unclear. The CDR3 runs to 15 residues. V was pared by 5 bases and J by 0 bases, with 10 bases between. CDR1 LGHDT and CDR2 YNNKEL come from the germline V gene (reference sequence). CDR3 sequence reads: CASSSGSPTNEKLFF. CDR3 nucleotides: TGTGCCAGCAGCTCCGGGAGCCCAACTAATGAAAAACTGTTTTTT.

This clone was seen just once. The V call is TRBV10-3, the J call TRBJ2-2, with 12 bases identical to TRBD2. V shed 6 bases and J 0 bases; nucleotides not matched to a gene: 8. The CDR3 length is 18 residues. Per germline, CDR1 ENHRY and CDR2 SYGVKD. The CDR3, as DNA: TGTGCCATCAGCTCGGGACTAGCGGGCCTATCGAACACCGGGGAGCTGTTTTTT. It specifies CAISSGLAGLSNTGELFF.

The gene calls are TRBV28 and TRBJ2-5, with D unresolved. Germline values: CDR1 MDHEN, CDR2 SYDVKM. The CDR3 has 15 amino acids. Trimming took off 6 bases at V and 0 bases at J, with 14 bases between the two ends. CDR3 sequence reads: CASRPGPRNQETQYF. The CDR3 region has the DNA TGTGCCAGCAGACCTGGGCCGCGCAACCAAGAGACCCAGTACTTC.

The gene calls are TRBV28 and TRBJ2-7, with D unresolved. Trimming left V 2 bases short and J 4 bases short, with 9 bases between. Germline lookup yields CDR1 MDHEN and CDR2 SYDVKM. This CDR3 has 13 residues. The CDR3 sequence is CASSLDTSYEQYF. CDR3 sequence (DNA): TGTGCCAGCAGTTTAGACACGTCTTACGAGCAGTACTTC.